The clone carrying this T cell receptor (beta chain) is classed as medium-sized. Its antigen is currently unknown. Sequencing of cultured CD4+ T cell DNA used the Oncomine TCR Beta short-read assay. TCRdb re-derived calls from the PCR reads in MiXCR, one entry per CDR3 protein. The sample lists about 10,000 distinct CDR3 sequences; roughly 23% were seen once. Treatment defined: approximately 11-day PBMC culture with coronavirus spike peptide pools or control peptides (ViraFEST assay). This CDR3 is built from 15 residues. The V and J ends lost 6 bases and 6 bases, in that order; junction bases with no gene match: 10. The data were obtained in a study of vaccination and CD4 T cells after COVID-19. Study information: Four females and six males made up the convalescents, two of whom were Hispanic. Researchers treated cells with overlapping spike peptides taken from SARS-CoV-2, HCoV-NL63, HCoV-OC43 and HCoV-229E. Post-COVID samples had a sampling time that fell a median around 93 days after diagnosis (range 35 to 161). Post-vaccine sample collection happened at a median of about ten weeks after dose two, ranging 14 to 241.

This clonotype was obtained from a human donor who received a COVID-19 vaccine. This rearrangement joins TRBV12-3 or TRBV12-4 to TRBJ1-5; 8 positions agree with TRBD1. The sequencing here drew on CD4+ T cells from blood, cultured in vitro, taken before SARS-CoV-2 vaccination. This CDR3 is CASSLTGVESQPQHF. The CDR3 coding sequence is TGTGCCAGCAGCTTGACAGGGGTTGAGAGTCAGCCCCAGCATTTT.